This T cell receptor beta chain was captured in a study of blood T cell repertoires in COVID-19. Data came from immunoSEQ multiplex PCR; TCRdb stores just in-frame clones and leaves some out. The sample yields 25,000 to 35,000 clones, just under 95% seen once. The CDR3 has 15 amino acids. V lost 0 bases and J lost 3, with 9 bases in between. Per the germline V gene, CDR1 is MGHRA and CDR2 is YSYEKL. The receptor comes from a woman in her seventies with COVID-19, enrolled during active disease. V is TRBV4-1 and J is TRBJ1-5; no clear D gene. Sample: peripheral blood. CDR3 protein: CASSQDDRVNQPQHF. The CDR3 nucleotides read TGCGCCAGCAGCCAAGATGACCGGGTCAATCAGCCCCAGCATTTT.